This is a list of T cell receptor beta chains from one sample in a study of human T cells and chemical hapten exposure. From the RACE reads, TCRdb called clonotypes with MiXCR, one entry per CDR3 protein. The data contain 75,000 to 90,000 distinct CDR3 sequences, around 10% of them singletons. The sample consisted of whole blood, taken in connection with sensitization to the hapten diphenylcyclopropenone (DPC). Source of these receptors: a woman in her forties or fifties with alopecia areata. Some clones in this sample may be carry-over from other donors' samples. Both conserved end residues are part of each CDR3. Each record gives: CDR3 DNA, CDR3 protein, clone size, D gene, J gene, V gene. A D gene is named only where the DNA matches it firmly. Only some rows state a clone size, as once, few, many or a class for expanded clones.

CDR3 DNA: TGCGCCAGCAGTGAGTGGGGGGGACGAGCTTTCTTT
CDR3 protein: CASSEWGGRAFF
clone size: few
D gene: .
J gene: TRBJ1-1
V gene: TRBV10-1

CDR3 DNA: TGCAGTGCTAGGCTATCTGAACGACTAGCGGGAGGAGATACGCAGTATTTT
CDR3 protein: CSARLSERLAGGDTQYF
clone size: many
D gene: TRBD2
J gene: TRBJ2-3
V gene: TRBV20-1

CDR3 DNA: TGTGCCAGCAGTTTAGCGGGACCCTCCTACGAGCAGTACTTC
CDR3 protein: CASSLAGPSYEQYF
clone size: many
D gene: .
J gene: TRBJ2-7
V gene: TRBV12-3/TRBV12-4

CDR3 DNA: TGTGCCAGCAGCTCGTCCCGGGACTTCTACGAGCAGTACTTC
CDR3 protein: CASSSSRDFYEQYF
clone size: .
D gene: .
J gene: TRBJ2-7
V gene: TRBV5-4

CDR3 DNA: TGTGCCAGCAGCTTGCGGGACAGGGTTACAGGAAACACCATATATTTT
CDR3 protein: CASSLRDRVTGNTIYF
clone size: few
D gene: TRBD1
J gene: TRBJ1-3
V gene: TRBV7-9

CDR3 DNA: TGTGCCAGCAGTTCTGGGACTAGCGGGAAGTACTCCTACAATGAGCAGTTCTTC
CDR3 protein: CASSSGTSGKYSYNEQFF
clone size: few
D gene: TRBD2
J gene: TRBJ2-1
V gene: TRBV12-3/TRBV12-4

CDR3 DNA: TGTGCCAGCAGCTTAAGCCAGGCTTCTTTCTCTGGGGCCAACGTCCTGACTTTC
CDR3 protein: CASSLSQASFSGANVLTF
clone size: .
D gene: .
J gene: TRBJ2-6
V gene: TRBV7-3

CDR3 DNA: TGTGCCAGCAGTTTAGCGCGAGATACTGAAGCTTTCTTT
CDR3 protein: CASSLARDTEAFF
clone size: .
D gene: .
J gene: TRBJ1-1
V gene: TRBV12-3/TRBV12-4

CDR3 DNA: TGTGCCATTCAACCGGGACAGGGAGGTTACGAGCAGTACTTC
CDR3 protein: CAIQPGQGGYEQYF
clone size: few
D gene: TRBD1
J gene: TRBJ2-7
V gene: TRBV6-1

CDR3 DNA: TGTGCCAGCTCACCACTAAGGGAGGGGGCTGAAGCTTTCTTT
CDR3 protein: CASSPLREGAEAFF
clone size: few
D gene: .
J gene: TRBJ1-1
V gene: TRBV18

CDR3 DNA: TGTGCCAGCAGCCCACAGCCGGTGGACATTCAGTACTTC
CDR3 protein: CASSPQPVDIQYF
clone size: few
D gene: .
J gene: TRBJ2-4
V gene: TRBV5-8

CDR3 DNA: TGCGCCAGCAGCTTCAACAGGGTAGGGGCCGGGGAGCTGTTTTTT
CDR3 protein: CASSFNRVGAGELFF
clone size: .
D gene: .
J gene: TRBJ2-2
V gene: TRBV5-1